A selection of T cell receptor beta chains follows, all from one sample in a study of CD8 T cells in ankylosing spondylitis. From the 5' RACE reads, TCRdb called clonotypes with MiXCR, one entry per CDR3 protein. The table has about 840,000 distinct CDR3 sequences, about 12% seen once. Sample: blood, either unsorted or a sorted T cell fraction (not recorded which). These receptors all stem from a male donor with ankylosing spondylitis. Each CDR3 is given with its conserved first and last residue. The D gene is left open where the match is weak. Where a row states a size, it is once, few, many or the class of an expanded clone; other rows omit it.

V	size	D	J	CDR3	DNA
TRBV11-2	-	-	TRBJ2-7	CASSVAGSPSYEQYF	TGTGCCAGCAGCGTGGCGGGGTCCCCCTCCTACGAGCAGTACTTC
TRBV29-1	-	-	TRBJ2-4	CSVLRTENIQYF	TGCAGCGTTCTACGAACGGAAAACATTCAGTACTTC
TRBV28	many	TRBD1	TRBJ2-2	CASRGQPNTGELFF	TGTGCCAGCAGGGGACAGCCGAACACCGGGGAGCTGTTTTTT
TRBV19	-	TRBD2	TRBJ2-2	CASSPSAGGSRELFF	TGTGCCAGTAGTCCCTCGGCGGGAGGGAGCCGGGAGCTGTTTTTT
TRBV25-1	many	-	TRBJ2-5	CASSVSWTAQETQYF	TGTGCCAGCAGTGTGTCCTGGACAGCCCAAGAGACCCAGTACTTC
TRBV6-6	-	-	TRBJ2-7	CASSSRGAGEQYF	TGTGCCAGCAGTTCACGAGGGGCTGGCGAGCAGTACTTC
TRBV20-1	once	-	TRBJ2-1	CSARDRTRLYNEQFF	TGCAGTGCTAGAGATCGGACCAGATTATACAATGAGCAGTTCTTC
TRBV7-2	few	-	TRBJ1-1	CASSFRRSTEAFF	TGTGCCAGCAGCTTTCGGAGGAGCACTGAAGCTTTCTTT
TRBV10-3	few	-	TRBJ1-1	CAISESVKDGTEAFF	TGTGCCATCAGTGAGTCGGTAAAGGATGGGACTGAAGCTTTCTTT
TRBV7-9	-	-	TRBJ2-7	CASSAGLWQGEQYF	TGTGCCAGCAGCGCGGGACTGTGGCAGGGCGAGCAGTACTTC
TRBV5-1	-	-	TRBJ2-7	CASSLNTDYEQYF	TGCGCCAGCAGCTTGAATACAGACTACGAGCAGTACTTC
TRBV7-2	-	TRBD2	TRBJ2-3	CASSFRTSADTQYF	TGTGCCAGCAGCTTCCGGACTAGCGCAGATACGCAGTATTTT
TRBV20-1	few	-	TRBJ1-3	CSARDRTSAGNTIYF	TGCAGTGCTAGAGATAGGACATCAGCTGGAAACACCATATATTTT
TRBV7-9	many	TRBD2	TRBJ2-1	CASSASGSSYNEQFF	TGTGCCAGCAGCGCAAGCGGGAGCTCCTACAATGAGCAGTTCTTC
TRBV20-1	few	-	TRBJ2-3	CGAVPRTDTQYF	TGCGGAGCGGTTCCACGCACAGATACGCAGTATTTT
TRBV20-1	few	-	TRBJ2-3	CSAIARDPSTDTQYF	TGCAGTGCTATCGCCCGGGACCCCAGCACAGATACGCAGTATTTT
TRBV9	-	TRBD1	TRBJ2-6	CASSVGTGGSGANVLTF	TGTGCCAGCAGCGTTGGGACAGGGGGGTCTGGGGCCAACGTCCTGACTTTC
TRBV5-1	-	TRBD2	TRBJ2-5	CASGIAGGEETQYF	TGCGCCAGCGGAATAGCGGGAGGGGAAGAGACCCAGTACTTC
TRBV20-1	few	-	TRBJ2-1	CSARDWPKYNEQFF	TGCAGTGCAAGGGACTGGCCAAAATACAATGAGCAGTTCTTC
TRBV7-9	-	-	TRBJ1-1	CASSLASGRTEAFF	TGTGCCAGCAGCTTAGCGTCGGGGAGGACTGAAGCTTTCTTT
TRBV29-1	-	TRBD1	TRBJ2-2	CSVEGGQGLNTGELFF	TGCAGCGTTGAAGGGGGACAGGGGCTGAACACCGGGGAGCTGTTTTTT
TRBV12-3/TRBV12-4	-	TRBD1	TRBJ1-1	CASSLGGRRLNTEAFF	TGTGCCAGCTCATTAGGGGGCCGCCGATTGAACACTGAAGCTTTCTTT
TRBV9	-	TRBD1	TRBJ2-3	CASSVRGLPTDTQYF	TGTGCCAGCAGCGTAAGGGGGCTACCGACAGATACGCAGTATTTT
TRBV20-1	-	-	TRBJ1-2	CSARDGQLNYGYTF	TGCAGTGCTAGAGATGGACAGTTAAACTATGGCTACACCTTC
TRBV20-1	few	TRBD1	TRBJ1-4	CSARTGRVEKLFF	TGCAGTGCTAGGACAGGGCGTGTCGAAAAACTGTTTTTT
TRBV7-2	many	-	TRBJ2-2	CASSLADGAGELFF	TGTGCCAGCAGCCTCGCGGACGGGGCCGGGGAGCTGTTTTTT
TRBV24-1	-	-	TRBJ2-2	CATSPRDNTGELFF	TGTGCCACCAGTCCCAGGGACAACACCGGGGAGCTGTTTTTT
TRBV20-1	-	TRBD2	TRBJ2-1	CCAPLLAGGAYNEQFF	TGCTGTGCTCCTCTTCTAGCGGGGGGCGCCTACAATGAGCAGTTCTTC
TRBV5-8	-	-	TRBJ2-5	CASSLIGRLETQYF	TGTGCCAGCAGCTTAATAGGGCGGTTGGAGACCCAGTACTTC
TRBV20-1	-	-	TRBJ2-1	CSARDPRRVAYNEQFF	TGCAGTGCTAGAGATCCCCGGAGAGTCGCCTACAATGAGCAGTTCTTC
TRBV4-2	-	-	TRBJ1-1	CASSQERFHTEAFF	TGTGCCAGCAGCCAAGAACGGTTTCACACTGAAGCTTTCTTT
TRBV7-2	few	-	TRBJ1-2	CASSLTGSPIGYTF	TGTGCCAGCAGCCTGACAGGTTCTCCTATCGGCTACACCTTC
TRBV5-3	few	TRBD1	TRBJ1-3	CARSMPGQGASGNTIYF	TGTGCCAGAAGCATGCCGGGACAGGGGGCTTCTGGAAACACCATATATTTT
TRBV29-1	many	TRBD1	TRBJ2-7	CSVSNLRTGGYEQYF	TGCAGCGTTTCCAACCTCAGGACAGGTGGCTACGAGCAGTACTTC
TRBV5-1	many	TRBD2	TRBJ2-1	CASSPGVAGGEQFF	TGCGCCAGCAGCCCCGGGGTAGCGGGAGGTGAGCAGTTCTTC
TRBV27	few	-	TRBJ2-5	CASSFRSAGETQYF	TGTGCCAGCAGTTTCCGATCGGCCGGGGAGACCCAGTACTTC